This entry lists 20 T cell receptor beta chains sequenced from one sample in a study of cytomegalovirus exposure and HLA in healthy donors. A multiplex PCR was run with 60 Vbeta primers and 13 Jbeta primers. Produced via immunoSEQ multiplex PCR; TCRdb's table is partial and in-frame only. The top ten hold over 13% of the sample, which has about 140,000 clones, approximately 70% seen once. Material for sequencing was PBMCs. The receptors were gathered from a human donor in good health.

V usage is TRBV9 and J usage is TRBJ2-7; D might be TRBD1 (5 bases). CDR3 length: 13 residues. Germline V CDR1 and CDR2: SGDLS, YYNGEE. V gave up 3 bases and J gave up 0 bases, with 7 bases separating them. The CDR3 DNA reads as TGTGCCAGCAGCGGGCAGGGCTCCTACGAGCAGTACTTC. It is translated as CASSGQGSYEQYF.

The rearrangement uses TRBV2 and TRBJ2-7, with a weak D call TRBD2 (6 bases). V was trimmed by 6 bases and J by 1 base, leaving 13 bases between them. The CDR3 length is 14 residues. Germline CDR1 SNHLY, CDR2 FYNNEI. The CDR3 sequence: CASSPRRGSYEQYF. The DNA of the CDR3 is TGTGCCAGCAGCCCCAGGAGGGGTTCCTACGAGCAGTACTTC.

V is TRBV13 and J is TRBJ2-4; D unresolved. The J call is in doubt because the DNA end fits TRBJ2-7 better. CDR1 and CDR2 (germline): PRHDT, FYEKMQ (reference sequence). The CDR3 contains 12 residues. The CDR3 loop reads CASSLANYEQYF. Here the CDR3 DNA reads TGTGCCAGCAGCTTGGCCAACTACGAGCAGTACTTC.

V and J are TRBV6-1 and TRBJ2-1, with a possible D match to TRBD2 (5 bases). CDR1 MNHNS and CDR2 SASEGT come from the germline V gene. The CDR3 spans 14 residues. The germline V and J ends were trimmed by 3 bases and 8 bases, with 14 bases remaining between them. The CDR3 DNA is TGTGCCAGCAGTGAGGACTTAGTTCGAGATGAGCAGTTCTTC. Its translation: CASSEDLVRDEQFF.

The chain links TRBV2 to TRBJ1-3; no definite D call. Trimming left V 4 bases short and J 1 base short, with 8 bases between. CDR3 size: 14 residues. Looked up from germline, CDR1 is SNHLY and CDR2 is FYNNEI. The CDR3 DNA reads as TGTGCCAGCAGTGCCGGTTGGTCTGGAAACACCATATATTTT. Translation gives CASSAGWSGNTIYF.

For the CDR3, the DNA is TGTGCCAGCAGCTTGAAGACTCGACCGAACACTGAAGCTTTCTTT. As protein: CASSLKTRPNTEAFF. The genes are TRBV5-6 and TRBJ1-1; D not resolved. This CDR3 is built from 15 residues. The V end lost 1 base, the J end lost 1 base, and 11 bases lay between the germline ends. Germline V CDR1 and CDR2: SGHDT, YYEEEE.

The chain links TRBV9 to TRBJ1-5; D perhaps matches TRBD1 (5 bases). Germline V lookup: CDR1 SGDLS, CDR2 YYNGEE. The CDR3 sequence is 14 residues long. The V gene lost 7 bases and the J gene lost 4 bases, with 15 bases spanning the gap. The CDR3 region is CASSEEGVNQPQHF. DNA of the CDR3: TGTGCCAGCTCAGAGGAAGGGGTTAATCAGCCCCAGCATTTT.

Only a few counts were recorded for this clone. The chain recombines TRBV7-8 with TRBJ1-2; D is perhaps TRBD1 (6 bases). V lost 0 bases and J lost 4, with 15 bases in between. The CDR3 contains 16 residues. CDR1 SGHVS and CDR2 FQNEAQ come from the germline V gene. The CDR3 spells CASSLARGGPGYGYTF. CDR3 DNA sequence: TGTGCCAGCAGCTTAGCGAGGGGGGGGCCCGGCTATGGCTACACCTTC.

The chain is built from TRBV6-1 and TRBJ2-1, with 11 nucleotides matching TRBD2. CDR1 and CDR2 from the germline V gene are MNHNS and SASEGT. The CDR3 length is 18 residues. J was trimmed by 6 bases and V by 3 bases; bases with no gene match: 13. CDR3 residues: CASSDLAGGGMGTNEQFF. As DNA, the CDR3 is TGTGCCAGCAGTGACCTAGCGGGGGGCGGGATGGGCACCAATGAGCAGTTCTTC.

This clone has a single count. This CDR3 is CASSLGRAGATDTQYF. CDR3 nucleotides: TGCGCCAGCAGCTTGGGCCGGGCGGGGGCCACAGATACGCAGTATTTT. The chain employs TRBV5-1 and TRBJ2-3; the D gene is possibly TRBD2 (7 bases). Trimming took off 0 bases at V and 2 bases at J, with 13 bases between the two ends. Per germline, CDR1 SGHRS and CDR2 YFSETQ. This CDR3 spans 16 amino acids.

The chain combines TRBV9 with TRBJ2-7; 11 nucleotides align to TRBD2. This CDR3 has 15 amino acids. With 2 bases clipped from V and 4 bases from J, the junction kept 5 bases outside the gene matches. Germline lookup yields CDR1 SGDLS and CDR2 YYNGEE. As DNA, the CDR3 is TGTGCCAGCAGCGTGTCTAGCGGGGGGTTTTACGAGCAGTACTTC. Its protein is CASSVSSGGFYEQYF.

This chain joins TRBV5-4 and TRBJ2-7; 7 nucleotides agree with TRBD1. CDR3 length equals 15 residues. The germline CDR1 and CDR2 sequences are SGHNT and YYREEE (reference sequence). Trimming at V came to 4 bases and at J to 5 bases, leaving 12 bases not matched to a gene. This CDR3 is CASSRGGQPFDEQYF. Written as DNA, the CDR3 is TGTGCCAGCAGCCGAGGGGGACAGCCGTTCGACGAGCAGTACTTC.

J is TRBJ1-1 and V is TRBV11-2; D not resolved. CDR1 SGHAT and CDR2 FQNNGV come from the germline V gene. This CDR3 has 16 residues. V was clipped by 5 bases and J by 3 bases, with 19 bases between them. CDR3 sequence (DNA): TGTGCCAGCAGCCCCCCTTTAAGTAAGGGAGACACTGAAGCTTTCTTT. It yields the protein CASSPPLSKGDTEAFF.

The V call is TRBV7-9, the J call TRBJ2-2, with a possible D match to TRBD1 (8 bases). V was pared by 5 bases and J by 5 bases, with 15 bases between. Germline V gene lookup returns CDR1 SEHNR and CDR2 FQNEAQ (reference sequence). The CDR3 runs to 15 residues. The CDR3 nucleotides are TGTGCCAGCAGCCTGACAGGGGAGGGGACCGGGGAGCTGTTTTTT. Translated: CASSLTGEGTGELFF.

V gene TRBV6-1 combines with J gene TRBJ1-5; the match to TRBD1 covers 8 bases. In germline, CDR1 is MNHNS, CDR2 SASEGT. The V segment lost 6 bases and the J segment 1 base; nucleotides outside the gene matches: 5. The CDR3 is made up of 15 amino acids. The CDR3 protein is CASRATGVSNQPQHF. The CDR3, as DNA: TGTGCCAGCAGAGCGACAGGGGTGAGCAATCAGCCCCAGCATTTT.

V gene TRBV7-9 combines with J gene TRBJ2-1, with 7 bases lining up with TRBD1. CDR3 length equals 14 residues. V lost 5 bases, J lost 7 bases, and 8 bases stayed unmatched. CDR1 is SEHNR, CDR2 FQNEAQ, per germline (reference sequence). Here the CDR3 reads CASSHLEGANEQFF. For the CDR3, the DNA is TGTGCCAGCAGCCACTTAGAGGGGGCTAATGAGCAGTTCTTC.

The rearrangement joins TRBV6-1 to TRBJ2-5, with TRBD1 matching 8 bases. Trimming at V came to 4 bases and at J to 2 bases, leaving 12 bases not matched to a gene. CDR1 MNHNS and CDR2 SASEGT come from the germline V gene. CDR3 length equals 17 residues. CDR3 loop: CASSGDRTGRWQETQYF. Written as DNA, the CDR3 is TGTGCCAGCAGTGGGGACCGGACAGGGAGATGGCAAGAGACCCAGTACTTC.

V is TRBV27 and J is TRBJ2-7; TRBD2 matches at 10 bases. The ends lost 6 bases at V and 4 bases at J; junction bases unmatched: 3. Germline V gene lookup returns CDR1 MNHEY and CDR2 SMNVEV (reference sequence). This CDR3 comprises 13 residues. CDR3 region: CASSGTSVYEQYF. As DNA, the CDR3 is TGTGCCAGCAGCGGGACTAGCGTTTACGAGCAGTACTTC.

This clone was seen only once. V usage is TRBV11-3 and J usage is TRBJ2-1; 8 bases fit TRBD2. The ends lost 5 bases at V and 7 bases at J; junction bases unmatched: 13. The CDR3 contains 16 residues. The germline CDR1 and CDR2 sequences are SGHNT and YENEEA. CDR3 sequence: CASSPTLGVAGNEQFF. The DNA of the CDR3 is TGTGCCAGCAGCCCCACCCTGGGGGTAGCGGGAAATGAGCAGTTCTTC.

The genes are TRBV2 and TRBJ1-2; D gene ambiguous. The V and J ends lost 7 bases and 0 bases respectively, with 21 bases between them. CDR3 length: 17 residues. Germline assignment: CDR1 SNHLY and CDR2 FYNNEI. The CDR3 region is CASTGRRSFGANYGYTF. CDR3 bases: TGTGCCAGCACCGGCAGGAGGTCCTTTGGAGCTAACTATGGCTACACCTTC.